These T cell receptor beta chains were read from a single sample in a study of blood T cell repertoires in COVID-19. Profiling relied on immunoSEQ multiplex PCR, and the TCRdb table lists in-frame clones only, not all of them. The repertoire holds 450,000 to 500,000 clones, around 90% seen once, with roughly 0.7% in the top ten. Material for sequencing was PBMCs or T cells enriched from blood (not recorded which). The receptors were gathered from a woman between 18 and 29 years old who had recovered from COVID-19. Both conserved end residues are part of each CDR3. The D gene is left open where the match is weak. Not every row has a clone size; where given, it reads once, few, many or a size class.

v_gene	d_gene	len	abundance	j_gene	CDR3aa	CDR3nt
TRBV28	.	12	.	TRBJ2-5	CASSSGLRTQYF	TGTGCCAGCAGTTCCGGTTTAAGGACCCAGTACTTC
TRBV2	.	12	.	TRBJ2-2	CASRRGSGELFF	TGTGCCAGCAGGCGGGGTTCCGGGGAGCTGTTTTTT
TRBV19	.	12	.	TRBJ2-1	CASSRGEGEQFF	TGTGCCAGCTCCAGGGGGGAAGGTGAGCAGTTCTTC
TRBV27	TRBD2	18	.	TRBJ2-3	CASSLTLGLAGHTDTQYF	TGTGCCAGCAGTTTAACCCTCGGACTAGCGGGGCACACAGATACGCAGTATTTT
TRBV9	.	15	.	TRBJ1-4	CASTPRGGEREKLFF	TGTGCCAGCACCCCCCGAGGGGGGGAGCGCGAAAAACTGTTTTTT
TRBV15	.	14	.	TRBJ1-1	CATSRKGGGVAAFF	TGTGCCACCAGCAGAAAGGGAGGCGGGGTGGCAGCTTTCTTT
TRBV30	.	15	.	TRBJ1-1	CAWSVLGRVNTEAFF	TGTGCCTGGAGTGTACTCGGTCGAGTGAACACTGAAGCTTTCTTT
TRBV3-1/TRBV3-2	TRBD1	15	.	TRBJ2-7	CASSQDWGQGYEQYF	TGTGCCAGCAGCCAAGATTGGGGACAGGGCTACGAGCAGTACTTC
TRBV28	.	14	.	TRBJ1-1	CASSLVRVGTEAFF	TGTGCCAGCAGTTTAGTCCGGGTTGGCACTGAAGCTTTCTTT
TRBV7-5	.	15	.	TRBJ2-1	CARSFSGVPYNEQFF	TGTGCCAGAAGCTTTAGCGGGGTTCCGTACAATGAGCAGTTCTTC
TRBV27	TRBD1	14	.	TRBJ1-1	CASSPRTGRDEAFF	TGTGCCAGCAGTCCACGGACAGGGCGAGATGAAGCTTTCTTT
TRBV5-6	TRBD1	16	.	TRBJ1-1	CASSLYTGTANTEAFF	TGTGCCAGCAGCTTGTATACCGGGACAGCGAACACTGAAGCTTTCTTT
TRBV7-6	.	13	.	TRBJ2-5	CASSLLAPETQYF	TGTGCCAGCAGCTTACTAGCTCCGGAGACCCAGTACTTC
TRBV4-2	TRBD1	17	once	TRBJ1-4	CASSQAMLDRGNEKLFF	TGTGCCAGCAGCCAAGCCATGCTCGACAGGGGGAATGAAAAACTGTTTTTT
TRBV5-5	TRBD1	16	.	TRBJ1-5	CASRTGTGGIDQPQHF	TGTGCCAGCAGGACCGGGACAGGGGGGATAGATCAGCCCCAGCATTTT
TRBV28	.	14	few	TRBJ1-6	CASSGWTDNSPLHF	TGTGCCAGCAGCGGTTGGACAGATAATTCACCCCTCCACTTT
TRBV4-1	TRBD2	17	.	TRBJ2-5	CASSSTFSGGAGETQYF	TGCGCCAGCAGCTCTACCTTTAGCGGGGGGGCAGGAGAGACCCAGTACTTC
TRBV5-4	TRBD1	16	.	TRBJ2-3	CASSLGGEGAIDTQYF	TGTGCCAGCAGCTTGGGAGGAGAGGGGGCGATAGATACGCAGTATTTT
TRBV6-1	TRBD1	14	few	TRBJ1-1	CASSEGQGVTEAFF	TGTGCCAGCAGTGAAGGACAGGGGGTCACTGAAGCTTTCTTT
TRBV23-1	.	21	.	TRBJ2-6	CASSLIGAELLSSSGANVLTF	TGCGCCAGCAGTCTAATAGGGGCAGAGTTACTCTCAAGCTCTGGGGCCAACGTCCTGACTTTC
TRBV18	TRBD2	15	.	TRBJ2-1	CASSPLAGGMGEQFF	TGTGCCAGCTCACCCCTAGCGGGGGGCATGGGTGAGCAGTTCTTC
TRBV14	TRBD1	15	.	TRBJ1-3	CASSQDRGSGNTIYF	TGTGCCAGCAGTCAGGACAGGGGTTCTGGAAACACCATATATTTT
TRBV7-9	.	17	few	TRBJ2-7	CASSLAGWGPFDNEQYF	TGTGCCAGCAGCTTAGCTGGGTGGGGGCCATTTGATAACGAGCAGTACTTC
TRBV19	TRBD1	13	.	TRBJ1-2	CASSPTGGHGYTF	TGTGCCAGTAGTCCCACAGGGGGCCATGGCTACACCTTC
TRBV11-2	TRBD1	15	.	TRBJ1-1	CASSPRQGSNTEAFF	TGTGCCAGCAGCCCCCGACAGGGGTCGAACACTGAAGCTTTCTTT
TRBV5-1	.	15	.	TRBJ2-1	CASSPRQGSYNEQFF	TGCGCCAGCAGCCCTCGGCAGGGGTCCTACAATGAGCAGTTCTTC
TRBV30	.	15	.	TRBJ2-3	CAWSWGRGGTDTQYF	TGTGCCTGGTCATGGGGCCGCGGGGGCACAGATACGCAGTATTTT
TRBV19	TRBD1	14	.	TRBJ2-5	CASSGTGVEETQYF	TGTGCCAGTAGTGGGACAGGGGTGGAAGAGACCCAGTACTTC
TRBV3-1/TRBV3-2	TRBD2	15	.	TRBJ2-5	CASSPETSGGVTQYF	TGTGCCAGCAGCCCAGAGACTAGCGGGGGTGTGACCCAGTACTTC
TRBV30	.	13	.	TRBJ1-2	CAWSAEGEYGYTF	TGTGCCTGGAGCGCGGAAGGAGAGTATGGCTACACCTTC
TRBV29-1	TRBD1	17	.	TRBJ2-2	CSVAGTGKKGGTGELFF	TGCAGCGTTGCCGGGACAGGGAAAAAGGGCGGCACCGGGGAGCTGTTTTTT
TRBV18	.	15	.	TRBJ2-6	CASSPTATGANVLTF	TGTGCCAGCTCTCCGACAGCTACTGGGGCCAACGTCCTGACTTTC
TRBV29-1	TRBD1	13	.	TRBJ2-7	CSVVYYRGYEQYF	TGCAGCGTTGTTTATTACAGGGGCTACGAGCAGTACTTC
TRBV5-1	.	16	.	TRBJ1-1	CASSLRAVEGNTEAFF	TGCGCCAGCAGCTTGCGGGCAGTCGAGGGCAACACTGAAGCTTTCTTT
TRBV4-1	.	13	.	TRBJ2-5	CASSLRRGETQYF	TGCGCCAGCAGCCTCCGGAGGGGAGAGACCCAGTACTTC
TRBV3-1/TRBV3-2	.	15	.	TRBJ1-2	CASSQGNSIRGGYTF	TGTGCCAGCAGCCAAGGGAACAGTATAAGGGGTGGCTACACCTTC
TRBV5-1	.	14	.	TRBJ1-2	CASSLDQGNYGYTF	TGCGCCAGCAGCTTGGACCAGGGGAACTATGGCTACACCTTC
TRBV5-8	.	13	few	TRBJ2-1	CASGPFSYNEQFF	TGTGCCAGCGGGCCCTTTTCCTACAATGAGCAGTTCTTC
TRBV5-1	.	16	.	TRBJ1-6	CASSQQLSSYNSPLHF	TGCGCCAGCAGCCAACAGTTAAGCTCCTATAATTCACCCCTCCACTTT
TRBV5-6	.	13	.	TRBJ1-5	CASSYGTNQPQHF	TGTGCCAGCAGCTATGGGACAAACCAGCCCCAGCATTTT
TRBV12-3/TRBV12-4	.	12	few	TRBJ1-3	CASSLQGNTIYF	TGTGCCAGCAGTTTACAGGGAAACACCATATATTTT
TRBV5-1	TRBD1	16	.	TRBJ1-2	CASSLAGQGAEDGYTF	TGCGCCAGCAGCTTGGCAGGACAGGGGGCAGAGGATGGCTACACCTTC
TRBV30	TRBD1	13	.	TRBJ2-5	CAWEPQGAETQYF	TGTGCCTGGGAACCACAGGGGGCAGAGACCCAGTACTTC
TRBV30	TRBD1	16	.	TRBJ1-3	CAWSAGTDGVGNTIYF	TGTGCCTGGAGTGCAGGGACAGATGGGGTCGGAAACACCATATATTTT
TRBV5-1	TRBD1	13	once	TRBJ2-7	CASSLQDRGEQYF	TGCGCCAGCAGCCTCCAGGACAGGGGCGAGCAGTACTTC
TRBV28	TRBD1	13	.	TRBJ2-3	CASSPGDRDTQYF	TGTGCCAGCAGTCCGGGGGACAGGGATACGCAGTATTTT
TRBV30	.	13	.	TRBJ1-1	CAWSPDRNTEAFF	TGTGCCTGGAGCCCGGACAGAAACACTGAAGCTTTCTTT
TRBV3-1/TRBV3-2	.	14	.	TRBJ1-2	CASSQEMADYGYTF	TGTGCCAGCAGCCAAGAAATGGCAGACTATGGCTACACCTTC
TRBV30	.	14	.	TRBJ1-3	CAWKSLREVDTIYF	TGTGCCTGGAAATCGTTAAGGGAGGTAGACACCATATATTTT
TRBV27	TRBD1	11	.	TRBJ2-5	CASSHGQGQYF	TGTGCCAGCAGTCACGGACAGGGCCAGTACTTC
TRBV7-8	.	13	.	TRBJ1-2	CASSLESTYGYTF	TGTGCCAGCAGCTTGGAGAGTACCTATGGCTACACCTTC
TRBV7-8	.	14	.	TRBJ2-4	CASSHPGDVNIQYF	TGTGCCAGCAGCCATCCAGGGGATGTGAACATTCAGTACTTC
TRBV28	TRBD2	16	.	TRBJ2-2	CASSSPDPGGTGELFF	TGTGCCAGCAGTTCACCCGACCCGGGGGGCACCGGGGAGCTGTTTTTT
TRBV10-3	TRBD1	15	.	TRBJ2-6	CATRDRAEGANVLTF	TGTGCCACTCGGGACAGGGCAGAGGGGGCCAACGTCCTGACTTTC
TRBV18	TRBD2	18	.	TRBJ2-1	CASSPKLAGGKGRNEQFF	TGTGCCAGCTCACCGAAACTAGCGGGGGGGAAGGGTCGAAATGAGCAGTTCTTC
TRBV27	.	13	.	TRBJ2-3	CASSSLLRNTQYF	TGTGCCAGCAGTTCCCTCCTCAGGAACACGCAGTATTTT
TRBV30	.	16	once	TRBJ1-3	CAWSVWMGGSGNTIYF	TGTGCCTGGAGTGTGTGGATGGGGGGGTCTGGAAACACCATATATTTT